The TCR beta chain under discussion was sequenced for a study of CD8 T cells in ankylosing spondylitis (dated by TCRdb to the late 2010s). For the wider study: To find TCR variants linked to disease, the study profiled T cell receptor beta repertoires in ankylosing spondylitis patients and healthy donors. The full study cohort was made up of about two dozen ankylosing spondylitis patients and over 90 healthy donors. Peripheral blood was sampled, and synovial fluid was also collected from ankylosing spondylitis patients. Study-wide conclusions, independent of this receptor: Blood from ankylosing spondylitis patients appeared to be characterized by a TCR beta motif composed of 7 to 9 highly homologous amino acid variants. The disease-linked clones were reported to be significantly enriched in matched synovial fluid samples from ankylosing spondylitis patients. In peripheral blood, the disease-linked clones were found at relatively low frequencies and had a CD8+ phenotype. Some motif variants had previously been reported in the synovial fluid and blood of reactive arthritis patients, which suggests shared mechanisms of disease initiation.

Instrument used: Illumina HiSeq 2500. Quantitative 5'-RACE with molecular barcodes was the method used to prepare the TCR beta libraries. In the authors' own workflow: Disease-linked TCR variants were identified with a new computational method built on a probabilistic model of VDJ rearrangement. TCRdb reran the public reads through fastp at Q25 and MiXCR, keeping productive beta chains. Each CDR3 protein gets just one entry, which takes the most common genes and DNA from the rows behind it. These V and J calls derive from TCRdb rather than the authors' analysis. This sample comprises 200,000 to 300,000 distinct CDR3 sequences, roughly a tenth of them detected only once. The ten largest clones take up less than 7.5% of the sample. The germline V gene (reference sequence) yields DFQATT for CDR1 and SNEGSKA for CDR2. Including the terminal cysteine and phenylalanine, the CDR3 comprises 17 residues. The entry retains the CDR3 DNA only, 51 bases that are in frame from base 1.

This clonotype was detected ten times or more. The clone's antigen remains unknown. Relative to the germline gene, one junction end is altered; a read error may explain this. Sequencing input: blood, either unsorted or a sorted T cell fraction (not recorded which). The chain joins TRBV20-1 to TRBJ2-3, with TRBD2 matching 11 junction bases. This receptor was obtained from a male donor with ankylosing spondylitis or in good health (not recorded which). The base sequence is TGCTGTGCTAGAGATAGACTAGCGGGGCCGGTCACAGATACGCAGTATTTT. It translates to CCARDRLAGPVTDTQYF.